Sequencing of this T cell receptor (beta chain) was carried out in a study of Graves' ophthalmopathy and Graves' hyperthyroidism. Establishment of the diagnosis relied upon clinical symptoms, serum thyroxine, TRAb, thyroid ultrasound and orbital computed tomography. Amplification of the TCR beta CDR3 regions used RNA transcripts (as template). HTBI primers primed a first-round RT-PCR, and a second-round multiplex PCR followed. Via MiXCR, TCRdb re-called the multiplex PCR reads, giving one row per CDR3 protein. The table records around 1,000,000 distinct CDR3 sequences, 35% to 40% of them present only once. This clonotype was seen a handful of times. V dropped 5 bases and J dropped 6; count of bases not matched to a gene: 11. Germline lookup yields CDR1 LNHDA and CDR2 SQIVND (reference sequence). There are 16 residues in the CDR3.

This chain connects TRBV19 to TRBJ1-5; 9 bases line up with TRBD1. Sequenced sample: peripheral blood or thyroid tissue (not recorded which). The TCR sequence derives from an adult man with Graves' hyperthyroidism. The CDR3 protein is CASSYQTGGIGQPQHF. The CDR3 bases are TGTGCCAGTAGTTACCAGACAGGGGGAATTGGTCAGCCCCAGCATTTT. Full variable domain (outside the CDR3, taken from reference TRBV19 and TRBJ1-5): DGGITQSPKYLFRKEGQNVTLSCEQNLNHDAMYWYRQDPGQGLRLIYYSQIVNDFQKGDIAEGYSVSREKKESFPLTVTSAQKNPTAFYLCASSYQTGGIGQPQHFGDGTRLSIL.